Below, 27 T cell receptor beta chains from the same sample are listed, as sequenced in a study of long-term antiretroviral therapy in people with HIV (dated by TCRdb to between 2020 and 2023). Sequencing of the TRB variable region was done with the immunoSEQ hsTCRB v3.0 assay at survey level resolution. TCRdb re-hosts the immuneACCESS table, in-frame sequences only. Its copies lack some clones; in the studies checked, an unresolved V gene accounts for under half of them, and the cause for the rest is not known. The table for this sample lists tens of thousands of clones; 70% to 90% of them were counted only once. 10% to 15% of the sample lies in the top ten. The specimen comprised unsorted PBMCs, sampled 1.1 years after starting antiretroviral therapy. All receptors derive from a man between 18 and 35 years old with HIV.

This clone was counted a single time. The V and J genes are TRBV25-1 and TRBJ1-1, with a weak D call TRBD1 (5 bases). Trimming stripped 6 bases from V and 1 base from J, with 18 bases between. The CDR3 sequence is 16 residues long. Germline V gene sequence: CDR1 MGHDK, CDR2 SYGVNS. The CDR3 nucleotides are TGTGCCAGCAGGGGCACGGGGGGAGAACAGAACACTGAAGCTTTCTTT. Translation: CASRGTGGEQNTEAFF.

V and J are TRBV7-9 and TRBJ2-7, with 11 bases that match TRBD2. V shed 7 bases and J 0 bases; nucleotides not matched to a gene: 8. CDR1 is SEHNR, CDR2 FQNEAQ, per germline (reference sequence). The CDR3 consists of 16 residues. The CDR3 sequence is CASNPLAGASSYEQYF. The CDR3 DNA reads as TGTGCCAGCAATCCACTAGCGGGGGCGAGCTCCTACGAGCAGTACTTC.

The CDR3 nucleotides read TGTGCCAGCAGTTACGGACAGGGAGATGGCTACACCTTC. Amino acids: CASSYGQGDGYTF. The chain has TRBV6-5 and TRBJ1-2; 8 nucleotides match TRBD1. The junction had 2 bases not matched to a gene; V was cut back by 2 bases and J by 6 bases. This CDR3 contains 13 residues. Germline V gives CDR1 MNHEY, CDR2 SVGAGI.

The V gene is TRBV6-5, the J gene TRBJ2-2; D not certain. Germline V gene lookup returns CDR1 MNHEY and CDR2 SVGAGI. The CDR3 contains 13 residues. Trimming took 1 base from V and 5 from J, leaving 5 bases between them. The CDR3 coding sequence is TGTGCCAGCAGTTACTATCCGACCGGGGAGCTGTTTTTT. Amino acid sequence: CASSYYPTGELFF.

This CDR3 is CASSFGGTNQPQHF. DNA for the CDR3: TGTGCCAGCAGCTTTGGGGGTACCAATCAGCCCCAGCATTTT. This rearrangement joins TRBV5-6 to TRBJ1-5; D may be TRBD1 (5 bases). Germline V gives CDR1 SGHDT, CDR2 YYEEEE. V lost 2 bases, J lost 3 bases, and 9 bases lay in between. The CDR3 is 14 residues long.

This sequence joins TRBV5-1 and TRBJ2-2, with a weak D call TRBD2 (5 bases). Germline CDR1 reads SGHRS; CDR2 reads YFSETQ. V dropped 0 bases and J dropped 6 bases, with 12 bases sitting between them. This CDR3 contains 15 residues. In nucleotides, the CDR3 is TGCGCCAGCAGCTTGGAAGAGGGAATCTCCGGGGAGCTGTTTTTT. Translated, it gives CASSLEEGISGELFF.

This clone was observed a handful of times. The genes are TRBV2 and TRBJ2-7, with D perhaps matching TRBD1 (6 bases). The ends were cut back, 7 bases at V and 2 bases at J, with 15 bases in the middle. This CDR3 is built from 14 residues. From germline, CDR1 is SNHLY and CDR2 FYNNEI. CDR3 residues: CASTASGATYEQYF. The DNA of the CDR3 is TGTGCCAGCACCGCCTCAGGGGCCACCTACGAGCAGTACTTC.

V is TRBV5-4 and J is TRBJ2-7, with D perhaps matching TRBD1 (5 bases). The V and J ends lost 4 bases and 6 bases respectively, with 23 bases between them. Germline V gives CDR1 SGHNT, CDR2 YYREEE (reference sequence). The CDR3 consists of 16 residues. The CDR3 is CASSQGSLDQDGEQYF. CDR3 DNA sequence: TGTGCCAGCAGCCAGGGCTCCTTAGACCAGGACGGCGAGCAGTACTTC.

The chain is built from TRBV7-8 and TRBJ2-2; unclear D gene. V was clipped by 4 bases and J by 1 base, with 7 bases between them. The CDR3 runs 14 residues. Germline V CDR1 and CDR2: SGHVS, FQNEAQ. The CDR3: CASSSRVNTGELFF. The CDR3 DNA is TGTGCCAGCAGCTCAAGGGTGAACACCGGGGAGCTGTTTTTT.

The chain carries TRBV29-1 and TRBJ2-2, with D perhaps matching TRBD1 or TRBD2 (6 bases each). The V gene lost 7 bases and the J gene lost 2 bases, with 17 bases spanning the gap. This CDR3 is built from 15 residues. Germline CDR1 and CDR2: SQVTM and ANQGSEA. In DNA form, the CDR3 reads TGCAGCGCAAGGGACTGGGGGGCCAACACCGGGGAGCTGTTTTTT. It encodes CSARDWGANTGELFF.

V is TRBV19 and J is TRBJ2-7; D unclear. V gave up 3 bases and J gave up 2 bases, with 8 bases separating them. The CDR3 length is 13 residues. The germline V gene encodes CDR1 LNHDA and CDR2 SQIVND (reference sequence). The CDR3 coding sequence is TGTGCCAGTAGTATTTCAGTAACCTACGAGCAGTACTTC. Amino acid sequence: CASSISVTYEQYF.

V gene TRBV27 combines with J gene TRBJ2-1; D could derive from TRBD1 or TRBD2 (5 bases each). Trimming took off 2 bases at V and 7 bases at J, with 12 bases between the two ends. This CDR3 region has 14 residues. Germline CDR1 MNHEY, CDR2 SMNVEV (reference sequence). The CDR3 nucleotides are TGTGCCAGCAGTTTACGGGACGCTGAGAATGAGCAGTTCTTC. Translated: CASSLRDAENEQFF.

The CDR3 here is CASSKGLAGVQETQYF. The CDR3 DNA follows: TGTGCCAGCAGCAAGGGACTAGCGGGGGTCCAAGAGACCCAGTACTTC. This chain links TRBV5-4 with TRBJ2-5, with 14 bases matching TRBD2. CDR3 length: 16 amino acids. The germline V gene has CDR1 SGHNT and CDR2 YYREEE (reference sequence). J lost 1 base, V lost 4 bases, and 3 bases had no gene match.

This chain links TRBV7-2 with TRBJ2-5, with D tentatively TRBD1 (5 bases). Per the germline V gene, CDR1 is SGHTA and CDR2 is FQGNSA. V dropped 3 bases and J dropped 3 bases, with 11 bases sitting between them. The CDR3 consists of 14 residues. The DNA for the CDR3 is TGTGCCAGCAGCTTGTGGCAGGGAAAAGAGACCCAGTACTTC. This sequence encodes CASSLWQGKETQYF.

The CDR3 protein is CASSQKVLAGAGDEQFF. The CDR3 DNA sequence: TGTGCCAGCAGCCAAAAGGTCCTAGCGGGAGCCGGCGATGAGCAGTTCTTC. This chain joins TRBV7-2 and TRBJ2-1; 10 bases fit TRBD2. Looked up from germline, CDR1 is SGHTA and CDR2 is FQGNSA. The CDR3 sequence is 17 residues long. J gave up 8 bases and V 5 bases, and 15 bases lay outside the gene matches. The full variable domain, rest sourced from reference TRBV7-2 and TRBJ2-1, is GAGVSQSPSNKVTEKGKDVELRCDPISGHTALYWYRQSLGQGLEFLIYFQGNSAPDKSGLPSDRFSAERTGGSVSTLTIQRTQQEDSAVYLCASSQKVLAGAGDEQFFGPGTRLTVL.

The chain links TRBV9 to TRBJ1-3, with D perhaps TRBD1 (5 bases). Germline V CDR1 and CDR2: SGDLS, YYNGEE. The CDR3 contains 18 residues. Trimming removed 3 bases from V and 0 bases from J, with 19 bases in between. CDR3 coding DNA: TGTGCCAGCAGCGGTAGGGTGTGGGGTGGGGGCTCTGGAAACACCATATATTTT. Translation: CASSGRVWGGGSGNTIYF. Together with reference TRBV9 and TRBJ1-3, the CDR3 gives the full variable domain: DSGVTQTPKHLITATGQRVTLRCSPRSGDLSVYWYQQSLDQGLQFLIQYYNGEERAKGNILERFSAQQFPDLHSELNLSSLELGDSALYFCASSGRVWGGGSGNTIYFGEGSWLTVV.

There are a few counts of this clone. The chain employs TRBV25-1 and TRBJ2-7, with 7 bases identical to TRBD1. The CDR3 has 15 amino acids. Trimming cost V 3 bases and J 4 bases; bases outside gene matches: 9. CDR1 and CDR2 (germline): MGHDK, SYGVNS. For the CDR3, the DNA is TGTGCCAGCAGTGATGCCGGGACAGAGGGATACGAGCAGTACTTC. As protein: CASSDAGTEGYEQYF.

This chain links TRBV6-4 with TRBJ1-1; D possibly corresponds to TRBD1 (6 bases). Trimming cost V 3 bases and J 1 base, with 6 bases left between them. Per the germline V gene, CDR1 is MRHNA and CDR2 is SNTAGT. This CDR3 is 13 amino acids long. Here the CDR3 reads CASSEQGNTEAFF. In nucleotides, the CDR3 is TGTGCCAGCAGTGAACAGGGGAACACTGAAGCTTTCTTT.

The chain links TRBV19 to TRBJ1-3, with 7 bases fitting TRBD1. Germline loops: CDR1 LNHDA, CDR2 SQIVND (reference sequence). The CDR3 contains 13 residues. After removal of 6 bases from V and 3 bases from J, the junction contained 2 bases not matched to a gene. The CDR3 region is CASSRDSGNTIYF. Here the CDR3 DNA reads TGTGCCAGTAGCCGGGACAGTGGAAACACCATATATTTT.

This clone was seen once. The chain carries TRBV7-9 and TRBJ2-5, with D possibly being TRBD1 (6 bases). Germline CDR1 reads SEHNR; CDR2 reads FQNEAQ (reference sequence). The CDR3 runs 14 residues. V was clipped by 2 bases and J by 5 bases, with 12 bases between them. The chain's CDR3 is CASSLFSGDETQYF. The DNA for the CDR3 is TGTGCCAGCAGCTTATTCTCAGGGGACGAGACCCAGTACTTC.

The chain couples TRBV7-8 to TRBJ1-4, with a weak D call TRBD1 (6 bases). This CDR3 is built from 15 residues. CDR1 SGHVS and CDR2 FQNEAQ come from the germline V gene. The V gene lost 4 bases and the J gene lost 7 bases, with 16 bases spanning the gap. CDR3 residues: CASSSLDRNPEKLFF. CDR3 nucleotide sequence: TGTGCCAGCAGCTCCCTAGACAGGAACCCTGAAAAACTGTTTTTT.

This sequence joins TRBV11-3 and TRBJ1-5, with D maybe TRBD1 (5 bases). The germline V gene has CDR1 SGHNT and CDR2 YENEEA. The CDR3 is 18 amino acids. Deletions cut 5 bases from V and 3 bases from J, with 23 bases between. The CDR3 region has the DNA TGTGCCAGCAGCCCGGAAGGGGTCGACAGCCGTGACAATCAGCCCCAGCATTTT. Residues: CASSPEGVDSRDNQPQHF.

The chain uses TRBV7-9 and TRBJ2-7; D unresolved. The CDR3 covers 13 residues. Looked up from germline, CDR1 is SEHNR and CDR2 is FQNEAQ (reference sequence). V lost 0 bases to trimming and J lost 0 bases, with 3 bases between them. CDR3 amino acids: CASSLAGSYEQYF. The CDR3 DNA reads as TGTGCCAGCAGCTTAGCGGGCTCCTACGAGCAGTACTTC. The variable domain in full, completed from reference TRBV7-9 and TRBJ2-7, reads DTGVSQNPRHKITKRGQNVTFRCDPISEHNRLYWYRQTLGQGPEFLTYFQNEAQLEKSRLLSDRFSAERPKGSFSTLEIQRTEQGDSAMYLCASSLAGSYEQYFGPGTRLTVT.

The chain links TRBV6-1 to TRBJ2-2; possible D gene TRBD2, 5 bases. Germline CDR1 is MNHNS and CDR2 is SASEGT. The CDR3 has 12 residues. V gave up 7 bases and J gave up 6 bases, with 9 bases separating them. CDR3 bases: TGTGCCAGCACCTTTAGCGCCGGGGAGCTGTTTTTT. Translating it yields CASTFSAGELFF.

The chain links TRBV5-1 to TRBJ2-5; D is possibly TRBD1 or TRBD2 (8 bases each). The CDR3 loop spans 15 amino acids. The V and J ends lost 5 bases and 4 bases respectively, with 18 bases between them. The germline gives CDR1 SGHRS, CDR2 YFSETQ. This CDR3 is CASREGLGQGETQYF. DNA of the CDR3: TGCGCCAGCAGGGAGGGACTAGGACAGGGAGAGACCCAGTACTTC. The whole variable domain, filled in from reference TRBV5-1 and TRBJ2-5, reads KAGVTQTPRYLIKTRGQQVTLSCSPISGHRSVSWYQQTPGQGLQFLFEYFSETQRNKGNFPGRFSGRQFSNSRSEMNVSTLELGDSALYLCASREGLGQGETQYFGPGTRLLVL.

The gene calls are TRBV19 and TRBJ1-5; no reliable D call. From germline, CDR1 is LNHDA and CDR2 SQIVND (reference sequence). V was cut by 6 bases and J by 2 bases, with 14 bases left in between. CDR3 size: 15 residues. The CDR3 is CASSGALQGNQPQHF. CDR3 sequence (DNA): TGTGCCAGTAGCGGTGCCCTGCAGGGCAATCAGCCCCAGCATTTT.

This sequence joins TRBV5-4 and TRBJ2-3; no reliable D call. Germline V gene sequence: CDR1 SGHNT, CDR2 YYREEE (reference sequence). This CDR3 spans 13 amino acids. V was clipped by 2 bases and J by 1 base, with 5 bases between them. In nucleotides, the CDR3 is TGTGCCAGCAGCTTCCGGGGCACAGATACGCAGTATTTT. The encoded protein is CASSFRGTDTQYF.